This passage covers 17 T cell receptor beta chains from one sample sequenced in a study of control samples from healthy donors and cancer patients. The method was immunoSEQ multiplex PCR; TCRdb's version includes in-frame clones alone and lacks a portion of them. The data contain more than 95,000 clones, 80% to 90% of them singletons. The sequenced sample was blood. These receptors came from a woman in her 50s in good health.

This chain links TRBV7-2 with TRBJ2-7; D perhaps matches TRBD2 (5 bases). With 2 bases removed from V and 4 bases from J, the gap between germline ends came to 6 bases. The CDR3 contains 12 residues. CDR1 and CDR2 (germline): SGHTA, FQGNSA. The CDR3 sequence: CASSLTGYEQYF. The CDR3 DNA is TGTGCCAGCAGCTTAACGGGATACGAGCAGTACTTC.

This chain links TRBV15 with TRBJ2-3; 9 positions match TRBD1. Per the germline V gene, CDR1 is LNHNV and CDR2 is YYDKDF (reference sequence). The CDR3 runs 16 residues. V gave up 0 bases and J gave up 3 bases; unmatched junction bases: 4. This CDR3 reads CATSRDPGTGTDTQYF. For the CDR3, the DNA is TGTGCCACCAGCAGAGATCCGGGGACAGGGACAGATACGCAGTATTTT.

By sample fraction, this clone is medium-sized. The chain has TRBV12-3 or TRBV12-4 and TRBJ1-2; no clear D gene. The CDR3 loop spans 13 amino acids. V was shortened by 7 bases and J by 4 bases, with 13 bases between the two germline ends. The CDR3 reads CASTAGRSYGYTF. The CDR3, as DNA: TGTGCCAGCACGGCCGGACGGAGCTATGGCTACACCTTC.

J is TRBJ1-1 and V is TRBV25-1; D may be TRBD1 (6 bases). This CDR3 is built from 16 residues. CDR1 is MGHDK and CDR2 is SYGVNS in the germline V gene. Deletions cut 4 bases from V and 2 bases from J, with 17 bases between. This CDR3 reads CASSGTEGTPNTEAFF. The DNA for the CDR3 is TGTGCCAGCAGTGGGACGGAAGGGACACCCAACACTGAAGCTTTCTTT. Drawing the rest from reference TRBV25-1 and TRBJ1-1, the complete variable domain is EADIYQTPRYLVIGTGKKITLECSQTMGHDKMYWYQQDPGMELHLIHYSYGVNSTEKGDLSSESTVSRIRTEHFPLTLESARPSHTSQYLCASSGTEGTPNTEAFFGQGTRLTVV.

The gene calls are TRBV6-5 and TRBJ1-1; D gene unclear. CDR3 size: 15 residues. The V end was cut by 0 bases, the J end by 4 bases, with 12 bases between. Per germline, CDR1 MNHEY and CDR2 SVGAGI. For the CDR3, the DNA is TGTGCCAGCAGTTACTCAGCCCTCGGAGCCACTGAAGCTTTCTTT. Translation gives CASSYSALGATEAFF.

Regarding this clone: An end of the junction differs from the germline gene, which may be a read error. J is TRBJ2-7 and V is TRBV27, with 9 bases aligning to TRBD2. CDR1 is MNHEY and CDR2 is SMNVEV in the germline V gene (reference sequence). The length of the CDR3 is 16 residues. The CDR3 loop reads CASSLNLAGIGVVQHF. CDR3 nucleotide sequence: TGTGCCAGCAGTTTAAATCTAGCGGGGATCGGAGTTGTACAGCACTTC.

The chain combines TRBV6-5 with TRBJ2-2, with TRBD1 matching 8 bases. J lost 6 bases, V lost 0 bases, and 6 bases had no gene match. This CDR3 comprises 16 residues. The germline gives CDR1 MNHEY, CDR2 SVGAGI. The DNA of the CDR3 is TGTGCCAGCAGTTACTCGAGGACAGGGCCCTCCGGGGAGCTGTTTTTT. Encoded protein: CASSYSRTGPSGELFF.

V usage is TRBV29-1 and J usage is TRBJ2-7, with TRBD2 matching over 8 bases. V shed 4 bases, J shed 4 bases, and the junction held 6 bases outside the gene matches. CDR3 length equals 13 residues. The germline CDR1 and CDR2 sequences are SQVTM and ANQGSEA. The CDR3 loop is CSVGTSGAYEQYF. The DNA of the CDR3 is TGCAGCGTTGGAACTAGCGGAGCGTACGAGCAGTACTTC.

This CDR3 is CASSLSVQMNTEAFF. The DNA for the CDR3 is TGCGCCAGCAGCTTGAGTGTCCAAATGAACACTGAAGCTTTCTTT. The chain is built from TRBV5-1 and TRBJ1-1; D call uncertain. Looked up from germline, CDR1 is SGHRS and CDR2 is YFSETQ. The CDR3 consists of 15 residues. Trimming cost V 1 base and J 0 bases, with 10 bases left between them. The entire variable domain, with the rest obtained from reference TRBV5-1 and TRBJ1-1, is as follows: KAGVTQTPRYLIKTRGQQVTLSCSPISGHRSVSWYQQTPGQGLQFLFEYFSETQRNKGNFPGRFSGRQFSNSRSEMNVSTLELGDSALYLCASSLSVQMNTEAFFGQGTRLTVV.

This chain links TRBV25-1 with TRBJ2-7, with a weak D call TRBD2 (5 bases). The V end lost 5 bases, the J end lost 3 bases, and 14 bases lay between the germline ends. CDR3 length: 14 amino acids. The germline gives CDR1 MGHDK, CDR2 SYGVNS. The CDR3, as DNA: TGTGCCAGCAGTAACCCCGGGGAGAACTACGAGCAGTACTTC. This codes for CASSNPGENYEQYF.

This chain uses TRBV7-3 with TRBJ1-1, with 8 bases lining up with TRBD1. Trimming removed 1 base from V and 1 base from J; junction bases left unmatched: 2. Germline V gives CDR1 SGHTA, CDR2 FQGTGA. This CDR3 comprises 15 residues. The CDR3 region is CASSLSTGGNTEAFF. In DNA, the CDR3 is TGTGCCAGCAGCTTAAGTACAGGGGGGAACACTGAAGCTTTCTTT.

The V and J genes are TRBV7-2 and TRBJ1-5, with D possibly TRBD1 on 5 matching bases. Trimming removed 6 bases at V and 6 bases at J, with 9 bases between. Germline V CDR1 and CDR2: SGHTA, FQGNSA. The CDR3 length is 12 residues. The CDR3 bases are TGTGCCAGCAGTCCGCAGGGTCAGCCCCAGCATTTT. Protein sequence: CASSPQGQPQHF.

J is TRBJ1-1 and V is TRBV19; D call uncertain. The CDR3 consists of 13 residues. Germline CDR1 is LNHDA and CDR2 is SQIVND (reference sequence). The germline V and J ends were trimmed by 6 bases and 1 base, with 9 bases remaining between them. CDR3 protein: CASSLYRNTEAFF. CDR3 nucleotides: TGTGCCAGTAGCCTATACAGGAACACTGAAGCTTTCTTT. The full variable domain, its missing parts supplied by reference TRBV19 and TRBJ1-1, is DGGITQSPKYLFRKEGQNVTLSCEQNLNHDAMYWYRQDPGQGLRLIYYSQIVNDFQKGDIAEGYSVSREKKESFPLTVTSAQKNPTAFYLCASSLYRNTEAFFGQGTRLTVV.

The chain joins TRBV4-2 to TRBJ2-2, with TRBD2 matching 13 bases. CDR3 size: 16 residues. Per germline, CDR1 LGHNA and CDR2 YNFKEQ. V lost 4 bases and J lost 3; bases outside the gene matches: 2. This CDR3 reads CASSRGLAGHTGELFF. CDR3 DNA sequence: TGTGCCAGCAGCCGGGGACTAGCGGGACACACCGGGGAGCTGTTTTTT.

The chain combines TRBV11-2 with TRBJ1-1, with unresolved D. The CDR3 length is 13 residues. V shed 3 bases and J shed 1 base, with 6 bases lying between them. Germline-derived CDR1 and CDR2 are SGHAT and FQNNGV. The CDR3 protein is CASSFGRNTEAFF. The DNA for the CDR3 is TGTGCCAGCAGCTTTGGCAGGAACACTGAAGCTTTCTTT.

CDR3 loop: CASSRGNTEAFF. CDR3 DNA sequence: TGTGCCAGCAGCCGAGGGAACACTGAAGCTTTCTTT. The chain uses TRBV11-3 and TRBJ1-1; D is unclear. Germline V gene lookup returns CDR1 SGHNT and CDR2 YENEEA. The CDR3 runs to 12 residues. Trimming left V 5 bases short and J 1 base short, with 5 bases between. Looking up the rest from reference TRBV11-3 and TRBJ1-1 gives the full variable domain: EAGVVQSPRYKIIEKKQPVAFWCNPISGHNTLYWYLQNLGQGPELLIRYENEEAVDDSQLPKDRFSAERLKGVDSTLKIQPAELGDSAVYLCASSRGNTEAFFGQGTRLTVV.

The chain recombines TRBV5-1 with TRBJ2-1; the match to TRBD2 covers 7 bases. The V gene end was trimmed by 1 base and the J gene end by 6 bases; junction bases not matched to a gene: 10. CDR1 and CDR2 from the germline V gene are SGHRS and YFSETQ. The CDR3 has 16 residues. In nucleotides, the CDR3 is TGCGCCAGCAGCTTGTTTGCGGGAGCATCGGCCAATGAGCAGTTCTTC. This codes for CASSLFAGASANEQFF.